The rows below give T cell receptor beta chains drawn from one sample of a study of cytomegalovirus exposure and HLA in healthy donors. Sequencing was performed with immunoSEQ multiplex PCR; in TCRdb, only in-frame clones are kept and a portion is missing. The top ten clones hold less than 2.5% of a sample with 90,000 to 150,000 clones, around 81% of them seen once. The specimen sequenced was PBMCs. The origin of the receptors is a woman in her thirties or forties in good health and CMV-seronegative. CDR3s include the opening cysteine and the closing phenylalanine or tryptophan. D genes are given only for firm matches. Some rows have no size entry. The others give once, few or many, or a class for an expanded clone.

v_gene	abundance	d_gene	j_gene	CDR3nt	CDR3aa
TRBV19	.	.	TRBJ2-6	TGTGCCAGTAACACTTGGGGGCATCAATTCTCTGGGGCCAACGTCCTGACCTTC	CASNTWGHQFSGANVLTF
TRBV4-1	.	.	TRBJ1-5	TGCGCCAGCAGCCAAGAGGACCGGGGGAGTCAGCCCCAGCATTTT	CASSQEDRGSQPQHF
TRBV15	once	.	TRBJ2-7	TGTGCCACCAGCAGAGATATTAGCTCCTACGAGCAGTACTTC	CATSRDISSYEQYF
TRBV2	.	TRBD1	TRBJ2-2	TGTGCCAGCATCCGGGACAGCTACACCGGGGAGCTGTTTTTT	CASIRDSYTGELFF
TRBV2	.	TRBD2	TRBJ2-5	TGTGCCAGCAGCGGACCAAACGCGGGGGGAGGGGAGACCCAGTACTTC	CASSGPNAGGGETQYF
TRBV7-9	.	.	TRBJ2-1	TGTTCCAGCACCCAGACGGGAAATGAGCAGTTCTTC	CSSTQTGNEQFF
TRBV9	once	TRBD1	TRBJ2-1	TGTGCCAGCAGCGTAGTCGGGACAGGCGGCGGCAATGAGCAGTTCTTC	CASSVVGTGGGNEQFF
TRBV27	.	.	TRBJ1-1	TGTGCCAGCAGACCAGGGATCGGCACTGAAGCTTTCTTT	CASRPGIGTEAFF
TRBV7-8	.	.	TRBJ1-1	TGTGCCAGCAGCTTAGGATCAGGGACTGAAGCTTTCTTT	CASSLGSGTEAFF
TRBV7-9	.	TRBD1	TRBJ1-2	TGTGCCAGCAGCTTATCTACAGGGGGCGCATTAGGTAATGGCTACACCTTC	CASSLSTGGALGNGYTF
TRBV5-1	.	.	TRBJ1-2	TGCGCCAGCAGTTCTTTGGACACCAACTATGGCTACACCTTC	CASSSLDTNYGYTF
TRBV19	.	TRBD2	TRBJ2-1	TGTGCCAGTAGTTCCCGGGAGCGGGGGCCGCAGTTCTTC	CASSSRERGPQFF
TRBV5-1	.	TRBD2	TRBJ2-1	TGCGCCAGCAGCTTGGTTCTAGCGGGAGCTAATGAGCAGTTCTTC	CASSLVLAGANEQFF
TRBV19	.	TRBD1	TRBJ1-1	TGTGCCAGTAACCAGGAGGGACAGGGGAAGACTGAAGCTTTCTTT	CASNQEGQGKTEAFF
TRBV2	.	.	TRBJ2-5	TGTGCCAGCAGTGAACAGGGCCCCCTCGGGGAGACCCAGTACTTC	CASSEQGPLGETQYF
TRBV28	.	TRBD1	TRBJ1-2	TGTGCCAGCAGTTTAGGGACAGGGGCCGGCTACACCTTC	CASSLGTGAGYTF
TRBV7-8	once	TRBD2	TRBJ2-1	TGTGCCAGCATCAAGGAGCCGGGACTAGCGGGAGTAGGCAATGAGCAGTTCTTC	CASIKEPGLAGVGNEQFF
TRBV7-9	.	TRBD2	TRBJ2-1	TGTTCCAGCAGCTTAGTTGGACTAGCGGGAAATGAGCAGTTCTTC	CSSSLVGLAGNEQFF
TRBV6-6	.	TRBD1	TRBJ1-1	TGTGCCAGCAGTTACTCGAACAGGGGGCGGGAAGCTTTCTTT	CASSYSNRGREAFF